The present TCR beta chain was sequenced within a study of shared clonotypes between healthy human individuals (dated by TCRdb to 2020 to 2021). Broadly, across the study: The cohort included three men and a couple of women between 18 and 49 years of age. For each donor, CD4 naive and CD4 memory were each run on three plates, CD8 naive on two plates, and CD8 memory on one plate. Blood TCR repertoires of 5 or 6 healthy adults were deeply sequenced to estimate repertoire size and the extent of clonotype sharing between individuals. To increase sequencing depth and limit assay-specific biases, different laboratories used diverse techniques to prepare libraries and sequence TCR repertoires. Each donor's leukapheresis produced roughly between roughly 0.85 and 9.5 billion PBMCs. Findings and caveats that apply to the study as a whole: The small number of donors limited the genetic and exposure-history diversity represented. Sampling was restricted to blood, and TCR repertoires in tissues likely differ from the TCR repertoires found in blood. Pairwise subsampling led to the expectation that sequencing depth would affect the degree of clonotype sharing among donors. Rarefaction of sorted-subset datasets indicated incomplete sequencing despite the large sequencing depth. Compared with non-shared clonotypes, clonotypes shared by all four sorted-subset donors had higher generation probabilities. Estimated clonotype richness was generally larger for naive than for memory subsets. When a handful of donors were compared, the shared fraction of clonotypes was roughly 5% for naive CD4, around 3.6% for naive CD8, 2.3% for memory CD4, and 0.35% to 0.4% for memory CD8.

Regarding this clone: Its specific antigen is unknown. Base qualities are not recorded, but no much larger clone differs from it by a single base.

The donors were healthy, HIV-negative adults with no recently reported acute infections or vaccinations. All donors were Caucasian adults living in Nashville, Tennessee, USA. Magnetic negative selection was used to enrich CD4+ T cells, after which naive cells were positively selected on CD45RA and the negative fraction became the memory subset. Blood was obtained by leukapheresis, after which PBMCs were separated by Ficoll-Histopaque density gradient centrifugation and cryopreserved in liquid nitrogen vapor phase. Analytical flow cytometry was used to check the purity and quantity of each magnetically sorted T cell population. Each sorted fraction had its genomic DNA isolated and then quantified by UV absorbance on a Nanodrop 2000c. Looking up the germline V gene (reference sequence) yields CDR1 GTSNPN and CDR2 SVGIG. Spanning cysteine to phenylalanine, the CDR3 consists of 18 amino acids. The DNA shown is the 54-base CDR3, in frame from base 1. The germline V and J ends show losses of 5 bases and 2 bases respectively, and no gene match explains 14 bases of the junction.

TCR CDR3 regions were amplified from genomic DNA by multiplex PCR using the deep immunoSEQ assay. Extracted genomic DNA from each cell subset was distributed evenly across all wells of several immunoSEQ 96-well plates, and each plate was treated as a replicate. Each replicate PCR for sorted subsets received roughly 200 ng genomic DNA, equal to about 30,000 T cell genomes. Purified libraries were quantified with a Qubit 3.0 fluorometer, sized on a Bioanalyzer 2100, and re-quantified with the KAPA Library Quantification kit. Every immunoSEQ 96-well plate was sequenced on a separate single-read 150-cycle Illumina NextSeq 550 flow cell. The authors' pipeline ran thus. The immunoSEQ output contained only junctional sequences without quality scores, so filtering could not match that applied to full-length reads. To assign V/J genes and CDR3, sequences were annotated against IMGT germline references using PyIR, a Python wrapper for IgBLAST v1.9. Reads were removed for weak V/J assignments (E-value above 1e-6), missing CDR3, stop codons, out-of-frame junctions, or ambiguous translated residues. V3J clonotypes were defined as sequences sharing an identical inferred V gene, J gene, and CDR3 amino acid sequence. Percentage overlap between repertoires was computed as shared unique clonotypes divided by the size of the smaller repertoire. RTK rarefaction, the Chao1 estimator, and Recon v2.1 estimates of unobserved clonotypes were used to assess repertoire richness. Generation probabilities were computed with OLGA for all TCRbeta clonotypes obtained by the gDNA method from a handful of donors. Entries here come from immuneACCESS through TCRdb and include only in-frame sequences with V and J called. Some clones fail to appear in such tables; in the studies checked, an unresolved V gene covers under half of the shortfall, and the cause of the remainder is unknown. That table is the source of V, J and clone size, and D and trimming were worked out from the DNA. The sample records 650,000 to 800,000 clones, over 55% of which are singletons. The ten largest clonotypes hold under 2% of the sample.

The sequence came from a woman between 25 and 40 years old in good health. The specimen sequenced was memory CD4+ T cells sorted from blood. The sample's cell subset or site label is to be understood as: CD45RA-negative fraction. The chain employs TRBV30 and TRBJ2-7; TRBD2 aligns with 14 central bases. CDR3 loop: CAWDLGLAGVIGAYEQYF. The DNA is as follows: TGTGCCTGGGATCTGGGACTAGCGGGAGTCATCGGTGCCTACGAGCAGTACTTC.